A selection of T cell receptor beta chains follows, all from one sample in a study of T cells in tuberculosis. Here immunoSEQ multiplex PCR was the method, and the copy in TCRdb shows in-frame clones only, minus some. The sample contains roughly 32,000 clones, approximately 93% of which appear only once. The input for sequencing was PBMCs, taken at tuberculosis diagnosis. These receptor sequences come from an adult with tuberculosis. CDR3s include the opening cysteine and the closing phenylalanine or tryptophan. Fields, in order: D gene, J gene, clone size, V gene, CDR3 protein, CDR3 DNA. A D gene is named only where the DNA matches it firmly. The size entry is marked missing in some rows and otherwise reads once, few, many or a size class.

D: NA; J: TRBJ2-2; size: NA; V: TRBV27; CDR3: CASSLKFTVPNTGELFF; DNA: TGTGCCAGCAGTTTAAAGTTTACGGTTCCGAACACCGGGGAGCTGTTTTTT
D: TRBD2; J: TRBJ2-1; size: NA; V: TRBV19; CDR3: CASSVVGREGKNEQFF; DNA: TGTGCCAGTAGTGTTGTAGGGCGGGAGGGAAAAAATGAGCAGTTCTTC
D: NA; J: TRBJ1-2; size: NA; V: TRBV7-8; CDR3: CASSPRLQGIDGYTF; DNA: TGTGCCAGCAGCCCGAGGCTACAGGGCATCGATGGCTACACCTTC
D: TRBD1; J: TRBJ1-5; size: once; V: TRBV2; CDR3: CASGGQGNWNQPQHF; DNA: TGTGCCAGCGGTGGACAGGGTAATTGGAATCAGCCCCAGCATTTT
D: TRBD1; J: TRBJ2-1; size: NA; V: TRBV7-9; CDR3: CASSSPGQTFLSYNEQFF; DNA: TGTGCCAGCAGCTCGCCGGGACAGACCTTCCTCTCCTACAATGAGCAGTTCTTC
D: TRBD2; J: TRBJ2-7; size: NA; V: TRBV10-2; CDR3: CASIASGINEQYF; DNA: TGCGCCAGCATCGCTAGCGGGATAAACGAGCAGTACTTC
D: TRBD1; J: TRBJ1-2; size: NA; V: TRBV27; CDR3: CASRSGGSNYGYTF; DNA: TGTGCCAGCAGGTCAGGGGGATCAAACTATGGCTACACCTTC
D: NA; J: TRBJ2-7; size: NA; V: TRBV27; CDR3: CASRRGFSDGYSYEQYF; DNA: TGTGCCAGCCGGCGGGGATTTAGCGACGGGTACTCCTACGAGCAGTACTTC
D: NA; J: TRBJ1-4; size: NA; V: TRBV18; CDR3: CASSRGRTNEKLFF; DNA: TGTGCCAGCTCGCGGGGGAGAACTAATGAAAAACTGTTTTTT
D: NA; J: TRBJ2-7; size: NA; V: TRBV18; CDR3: CASSPTNRYEQYF; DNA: TGTGCCAGCTCACCAACTAACCGCTACGAGCAGTACTTC
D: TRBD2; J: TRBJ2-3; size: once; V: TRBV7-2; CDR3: CASSLDRTLAGPRYTQYF; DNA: TGTGCCAGCAGCTTAGACCGGACACTAGCGGGGCCCCGCTATACGCAGTATTTT
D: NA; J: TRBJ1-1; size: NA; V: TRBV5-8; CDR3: CASSLTAMNTEAFF; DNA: TGTGCCAGCAGTTTGACAGCCATGAACACTGAAGCTTTCTTT
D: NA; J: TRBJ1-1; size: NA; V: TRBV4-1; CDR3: CASALVRREGKAFF; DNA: TGCGCCAGCGCCCTCGTTAGGCGGGAAGGAAAAGCTTTCTTT
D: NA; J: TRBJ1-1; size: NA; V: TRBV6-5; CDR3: CASSYWGEGTEAFF; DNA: TGTGCCAGCAGTTACTGGGGGGAGGGCACTGAAGCTTTCTTT
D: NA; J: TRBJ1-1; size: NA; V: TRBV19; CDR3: CASSAAGTEAFF; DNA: TGTGCCAGTAGTGCGGCCGGTACTGAAGCTTTCTTT
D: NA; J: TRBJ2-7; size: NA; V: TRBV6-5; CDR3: CASSLSRAYSYEQYF; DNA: TGTGCCAGCAGTCTTTCGCGTGCCTACTCCTACGAGCAGTACTTC
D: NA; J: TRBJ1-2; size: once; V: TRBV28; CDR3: CASSISPGPFREVYGYTF; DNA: TGTGCCAGCTCAATTAGCCCCGGGCCCTTCCGGGAGGTCTATGGCTACACCTTC
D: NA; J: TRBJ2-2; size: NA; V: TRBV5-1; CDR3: CASSFPGSGELFF; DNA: TGCGCCAGCAGCTTCCCGGGATCCGGGGAGCTGTTTTTT
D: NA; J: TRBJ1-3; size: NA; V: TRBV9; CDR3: CASSVGGFSGNTIYF; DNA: TGTGCCAGCAGCGTAGGCGGCTTCTCTGGAAACACCATATATTTT
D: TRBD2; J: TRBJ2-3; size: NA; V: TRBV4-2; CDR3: CASSPSGGRTDTQYF; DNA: TGTGCCAGCAGCCCCTCGGGGGGGAGGACAGATACGCAGTATTTT
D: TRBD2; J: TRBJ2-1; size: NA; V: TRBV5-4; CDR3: CASSLAGGRYNEQFF; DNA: TGTGCCAGCAGCTTGGCGGGAGGGAGGTACAATGAGCAGTTCTTC
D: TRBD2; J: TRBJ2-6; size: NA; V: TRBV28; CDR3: CASHRLAGGSGANVLTF; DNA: TGTGCCAGCCACCGACTAGCGGGAGGGAGTGGGGCCAACGTCCTGACTTTC
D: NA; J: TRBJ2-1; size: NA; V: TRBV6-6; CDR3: CASSYSLANNEQFF; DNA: TGTGCCAGCAGTTACTCCCTAGCCAATAATGAGCAGTTCTTC
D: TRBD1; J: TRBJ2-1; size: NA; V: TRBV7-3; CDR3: CASSLMGQGDNEQFF; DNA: TGTGCCAGCAGCTTAATGGGACAGGGGGACAATGAGCAGTTCTTC
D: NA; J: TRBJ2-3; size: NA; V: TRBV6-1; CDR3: CASSARQAPVATDTQYF; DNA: TGTGCCAGCAGTGCCCGACAGGCCCCAGTAGCCACAGATACGCAGTATTTT
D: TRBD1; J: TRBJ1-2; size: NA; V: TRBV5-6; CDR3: CASSRQPGQGNYGYTF; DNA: TGTGCCAGCAGCCGACAACCGGGACAGGGGAACTATGGCTACACCTTC
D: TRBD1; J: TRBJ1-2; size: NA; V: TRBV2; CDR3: CASRDRGPYGYTF; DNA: TGTGCCAGCAGGGACAGGGGGCCCTATGGCTACACCTTC
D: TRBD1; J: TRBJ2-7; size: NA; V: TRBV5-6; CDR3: CASSSWTGGAVKNEQYF; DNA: TGTGCCAGCAGCTCCTGGACAGGGGGCGCGGTGAAGAACGAGCAGTACTTC
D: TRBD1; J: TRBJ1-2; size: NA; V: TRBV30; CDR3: CAWSVHGQGANGYTF; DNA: TGTGCCTGGAGTGTACATGGACAGGGGGCGAATGGCTACACCTTC
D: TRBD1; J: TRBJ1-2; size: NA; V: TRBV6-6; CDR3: CASSYQDRGAGYTF; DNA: TGTGCCAGCAGTTACCAGGACAGGGGTGCGGGCTACACCTTC
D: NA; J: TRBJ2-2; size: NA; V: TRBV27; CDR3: CASSSFLRGSGELFF; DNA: TGTGCCAGCAGCTCATTCCTCAGGGGTTCCGGGGAGCTGTTTTTT
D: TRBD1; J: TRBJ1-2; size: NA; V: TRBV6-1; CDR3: CASSSGTGNYGYTF; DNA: TGTGCCAGCAGTTCCGGGACAGGGAACTATGGCTACACCTTC
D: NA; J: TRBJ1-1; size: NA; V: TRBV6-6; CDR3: CASSLEARTEAFF; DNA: TGTGCCAGCAGTTTGGAGGCCCGCACTGAAGCTTTCTTT
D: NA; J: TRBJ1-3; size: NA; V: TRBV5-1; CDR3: CASSLDRADTIYF; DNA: TGCGCCAGCAGCTTGGACAGGGCGGACACCATATATTTT
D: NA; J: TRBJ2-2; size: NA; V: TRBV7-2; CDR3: CASSSTPGRTGELFF; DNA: TGTGCCAGCAGCTCGACCCCAGGGCGCACCGGGGAGCTGTTTTTT
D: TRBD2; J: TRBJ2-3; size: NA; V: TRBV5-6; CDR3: CASSLRVSGSADTQYF; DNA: TGTGCCAGCAGCTTGCGAGTTAGCGGGAGCGCAGATACGCAGTATTTT
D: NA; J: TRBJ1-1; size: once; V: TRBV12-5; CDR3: CASGPTGRTEAFF; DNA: TGTGCTAGTGGACCAACAGGGAGAACTGAAGCTTTCTTT
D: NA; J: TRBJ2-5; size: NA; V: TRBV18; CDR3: CASSPPSAGLVTQYF; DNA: TGTGCCAGCTCACCACCTTCGGCAGGTTTGGTGACCCAGTACTTC
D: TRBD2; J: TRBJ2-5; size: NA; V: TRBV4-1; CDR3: CASSPRRDYWETQYF; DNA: TGCGCCAGCAGCCCTCGGCGGGACTATTGGGAGACCCAGTACTTC
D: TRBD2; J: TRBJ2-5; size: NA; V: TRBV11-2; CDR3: CASSLVASGGNGETQYF; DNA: TGTGCCAGCAGCTTAGTAGCTAGCGGGGGGAATGGTGAGACCCAGTACTTC
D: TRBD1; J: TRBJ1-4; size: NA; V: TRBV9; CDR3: CASSVDGTGGEKLFF; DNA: TGTGCCAGCAGCGTAGACGGGACAGGGGGTGAAAAACTGTTTTTT
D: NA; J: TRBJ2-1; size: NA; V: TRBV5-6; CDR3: CASSLLQLYYNEQFF; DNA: TGTGCCAGCAGCTTGCTACAGCTCTACTACAATGAGCAGTTCTTC
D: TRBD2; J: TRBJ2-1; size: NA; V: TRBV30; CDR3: CAWMAREIYNEQFF; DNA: TGTGCCTGGATGGCGCGGGAGATCTACAATGAGCAGTTCTTC
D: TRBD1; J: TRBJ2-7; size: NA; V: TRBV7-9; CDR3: CASSGYRGAYEQYF; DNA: TGTGCCAGCAGCGGATACAGGGGGGCCTACGAGCAGTACTTC
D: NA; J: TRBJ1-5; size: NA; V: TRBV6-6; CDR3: CASSLNLNQPQHF; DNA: TGTGCCAGCAGTTTAAACTTGAATCAGCCCCAGCATTTT
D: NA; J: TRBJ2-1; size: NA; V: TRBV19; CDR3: CASSIGGPSYNEQFF; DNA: TGTGCCAGTAGTATCGGCGGGCCAAGTTACAATGAGCAGTTCTTC
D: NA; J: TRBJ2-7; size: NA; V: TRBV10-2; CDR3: CASSESPRYEQYF; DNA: TGCGCCAGCAGTGAGTCTCCGAGATACGAGCAGTACTTC
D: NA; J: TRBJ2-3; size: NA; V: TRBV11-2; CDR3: CASSLLEGPTDTQYF; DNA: TGTGCCAGCAGCTTACTGGAGGGACCCACAGATACGCAGTATTTT
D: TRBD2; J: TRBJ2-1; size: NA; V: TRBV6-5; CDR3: CASSYSPGREFF; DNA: TGTGCCAGCAGTTACTCACCGGGGAGGGAGTTCTTC
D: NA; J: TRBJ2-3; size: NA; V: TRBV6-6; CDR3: CASSYNPKTDTQYF; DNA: TGTGCCAGCAGTTACAATCCTAAGACAGATACGCAGTATTTT
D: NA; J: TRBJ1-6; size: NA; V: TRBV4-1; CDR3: CASSQDRGSSYNSPLHF; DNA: TGCGCCAGCAGCCAAGATCGGGGGAGCTCCTATAATTCACCCCTCCACTTT
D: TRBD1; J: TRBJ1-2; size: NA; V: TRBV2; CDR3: CASSEDFRGPNYGYTF; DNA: TGTGCCAGCAGTGAAGATTTTAGGGGGCCTAACTATGGCTACACCTTC
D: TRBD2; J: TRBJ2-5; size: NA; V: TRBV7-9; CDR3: CASSTTGTSGRAYETQYF; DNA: TGTGCCAGCAGCACTACCGGGACTAGCGGGAGGGCCTATGAGACCCAGTACTTC
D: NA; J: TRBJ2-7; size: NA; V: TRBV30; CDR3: CAWRQRGLGDEQYF; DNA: TGTGCCTGGAGGCAGCGAGGCCTAGGGGACGAGCAGTACTTC